This TCR beta chain was sequenced for a study of T cell responses to AZD1222 COVID-19 vaccine. Here immunoSEQ multiplex PCR was the method, and the copy in TCRdb shows in-frame clones only, minus some. In the table there are roughly 120,000 clones, roughly nine tenths of which are singletons. The CDR3 extends over 15 amino acids. Trimming shortened V by 2 bases and J by 6 bases, and 16 bases separated the two germline ends. The germline gives CDR1 SEHNR, CDR2 FQNEAQ (reference sequence). The gene calls are TRBV7-9 and TRBJ2-5; no firm D call. This TCR was recovered from an adult in good health. The sample was peripheral blood, taken on day 0 of AZD1222 vaccination. CDR3 coding DNA: TGTGCCAGCAGCTTATCCGACGGGTTGGGGAAGACCCAGTACTTC. Translated: CASSLSDGLGKTQYF.